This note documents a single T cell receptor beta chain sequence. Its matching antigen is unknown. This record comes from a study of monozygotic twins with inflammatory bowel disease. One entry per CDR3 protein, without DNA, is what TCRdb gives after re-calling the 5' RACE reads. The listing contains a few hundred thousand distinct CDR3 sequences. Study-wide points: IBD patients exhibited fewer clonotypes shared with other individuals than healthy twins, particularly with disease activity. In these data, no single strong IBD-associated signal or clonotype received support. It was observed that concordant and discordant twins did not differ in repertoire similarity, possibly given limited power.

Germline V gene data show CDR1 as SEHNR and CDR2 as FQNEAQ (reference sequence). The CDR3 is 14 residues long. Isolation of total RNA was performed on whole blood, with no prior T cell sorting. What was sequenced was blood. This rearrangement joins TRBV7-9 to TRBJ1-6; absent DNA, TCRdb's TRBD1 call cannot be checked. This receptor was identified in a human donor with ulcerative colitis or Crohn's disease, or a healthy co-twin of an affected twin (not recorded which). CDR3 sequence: CASSSRQGNSPLHF.